One T cell receptor (beta chain) is described in this entry. Germline V CDR1 and CDR2: SGHNT, YENEEA. V was shortened by 4 bases and J by 0 bases, with 6 bases between the two germline ends. This CDR3 spans 14 amino acids. The data are from a study of OX40 agonist ivuxolimab in advanced cancers. Study-level background: Given to patients was ivuxolimab, an agonistic anti-OX40 (CD134) antibody.

The method was immunoSEQ multiplex PCR; TCRdb's version includes in-frame clones alone and lacks a portion of them. The data contain approximately 35,000 clones, approximately 90% of them singletons. This rearrangement joins TRBV11-3 to TRBJ2-2; possibly TRBD1 or TRBD2 for D (5 bases each). This clonotype was sampled from an adult with an advanced solid tumor such as melanoma, head and neck, liver or kidney cancer. The input for sequencing was CD4+ or CD8+ T cells sorted from blood, taken in a trial of the OX40 agonist ivuxolimab. CDR3 amino acids: CASSSGPNTGELFF. In nucleotides, the CDR3 is TGTGCCAGCAGCTCGGGGCCGAACACCGGGGAGCTGTTTTTT.